Presented here are 25 T cell receptor beta chains from one specimen sequenced in a study of shared clonotypes between healthy human individuals. This table comes from immunoSEQ multiplex PCR, and its TCRdb copy is limited to in-frame clones, with some not included. The table lists over 95,000 clones, approximately 70% of them singletons. What was sequenced was memory CD8+ T cells sorted from blood. Subset described: CD45RO+ cells pooled with CCR7-negative TemRA cells. The receptors here all came from a woman younger than 45 in good health.

This clone was recorded a few times. The chain has TRBV15 and TRBJ2-6; either TRBD1 or TRBD2 may supply D (5 bases each). The germline V and J ends were trimmed by 3 bases and 4 bases, with 16 bases remaining between them. Per the germline V gene, CDR1 is LNHNV and CDR2 is YYDKDF (reference sequence). The CDR3 contains 17 residues. The DNA for the CDR3 is TGTGCCACCAGCAGCCTTGGGCCAGGGACCGGGGCCAACGTCCTGACTTTC. This gives the protein CATSSLGPGTGANVLTF. Full variable domain (outside the CDR3, taken from reference TRBV15 and TRBJ2-6): DAMVIQNPRYQVTQFGKPVTLSCSQTLNHNVMYWYQQKSSQAPKLLFHYYDKDFNNEADTPDNFQSRRPNTSFCFLDIRSPGLGDTAMYLCATSSLGPGTGANVLTFGAGSRLTVL.

This rearrangement joins TRBV28 to TRBJ2-7; D might be TRBD1 (6 bases). CDR1 MDHEN and CDR2 SYDVKM come from the germline V gene. The CDR3 length is 16 residues. V lost 1 base and J 3 bases, leaving 16 bases between the germline ends. The chain's CDR3 is CASSLLFGRGGYEQYF. CDR3 bases: TGTGCCAGCAGTTTATTGTTTGGCAGGGGTGGCTACGAGCAGTACTTC.

This clone occurred many times. At the DNA level, this CDR3 is encoded by other sequences in the same sample as well. The rearrangement links TRBV27 to TRBJ2-7, with D perhaps matching TRBD2 (5 bases). The CDR3 loop spans 12 amino acids. Germline CDR1 MNHEY, CDR2 SMNVEV (reference sequence). Deletions cut 8 bases from V and 3 bases from J, with 11 bases between. The chain's CDR3 is CASFSASYEQYF. The CDR3 DNA follows: TGTGCCAGCTTTAGCGCAAGCTACGAGCAGTACTTC.

The chain employs TRBV6-1 and TRBJ2-7; D unclear. Germline CDR1 MNHNS, CDR2 SASEGT. The V end was cut by 1 base, the J end by 7 bases, with 20 bases between. The CDR3 consists of 16 residues. CDR3 nucleotide sequence: TGTGCCAGCAGTGAAGAGGGATTTCGCTCCCCTGGGGAGCAGTACTTC. The encoded protein is CASSEEGFRSPGEQYF.

This clone was seen a single time. The chain links TRBV5-1 to TRBJ2-7, with a weak D call TRBD1 (6 bases). From germline, CDR1 is SGHRS and CDR2 YFSETQ. The CDR3 length is 14 residues. V was trimmed by 4 bases and J by 3 bases, leaving 14 bases between them. CDR3 protein: CASSKGQVNYEQYF. Written as DNA, the CDR3 is TGCGCCAGCAGCAAGGGACAAGTGAACTACGAGCAGTACTTC. Variable domain in full (rest from reference TRBV5-1 and TRBJ2-7): KAGVTQTPRYLIKTRGQQVTLSCSPISGHRSVSWYQQTPGQGLQFLFEYFSETQRNKGNFPGRFSGRQFSNSRSEMNVSTLELGDSALYLCASSKGQVNYEQYFGPGTRLTVT.

J is TRBJ2-6 and V is TRBV4-1, with TRBD1 as a possible D gene (6 bases). The CDR3 has 18 amino acids. Between the trimmed V and J ends, which lost 3 bases and 0 bases, there was a span of 15 bases. Germline assignment: CDR1 MGHRA and CDR2 YSYEKL. The CDR3 region has the DNA TGCGCCAGCAGCCATGACCGGACAGCTAGCTCTGGGGCCAACGTCCTGACTTTC. It encodes CASSHDRTASSGANVLTF.

V is TRBV29-1 and J is TRBJ2-7; possible D gene TRBD2, 5 bases. The CDR3 has 15 amino acids. Between the trimmed V and J ends, which lost 0 bases and 3 bases, there was a span of 15 bases. Per the germline V gene, CDR1 is SQVTM and CDR2 is ANQGSEA. The CDR3 spells CSVEDVGTGNYEQYF. CDR3 nucleotides: TGCAGCGTTGAAGATGTTGGAACCGGGAACTACGAGCAGTACTTC.

Here the CDR3 DNA reads TGTGCCAGCTCACGGGACAGTTCCTACGAGCAGTACTTC. This sequence encodes CASSRDSSYEQYF. The chain uses TRBV18 and TRBJ2-7; 7 bases are a match to TRBD1. V shed 4 bases and J 1 base; nucleotides not matched to a gene: 1. Per germline, CDR1 KGHSH and CDR2 LQKENI. This CDR3 has 13 residues.

This sequence joins TRBV15 and TRBJ2-7; perhaps TRBD2 as D (6 bases). The V gene lost 4 bases and the J gene lost 4 bases, with 11 bases spanning the gap. The germline V gene encodes CDR1 LNHNV and CDR2 YYDKDF (reference sequence). The CDR3 runs 13 residues. The CDR3 loop reads CATSTGTSYEQYF. The CDR3 DNA reads TGTGCCACCAGCACCGGGACTTCGTACGAGCAGTACTTC.

The rearrangement uses TRBV29-1 and TRBJ1-2; a possible D gene is TRBD1 (5 bases). Looked up from germline, CDR1 is SQVTM and CDR2 is ANQGSEA. V lost 4 bases and J 3 bases, leaving 12 bases between the germline ends. This CDR3 spans 13 amino acids. The DNA for the CDR3 is TGCAGCGTTGTTCCCGGGACTTACTATGGCTACACCTTC. It translates to CSVVPGTYYGYTF.

The chain uses TRBV6-1 and TRBJ2-7; 8 nucleotides align to TRBD1. This CDR3 has 15 amino acids. The V gene's germline CDR1 is MNHNS and CDR2 SASEGT. The J segment lost 5 bases and the V segment lost 6 bases, leaving 12 bases of the junction unmatched. CDR3 in DNA: TGTGCCAGCAGCCCCGGACAGGGCGGTTCCCACGAGCAGTACTTC. It codes for CASSPGQGGSHEQYF.

The CDR3: CASTRARNTEAFF. The CDR3, as DNA: TGTGCCAGCACTAGGGCCCGGAACACTGAAGCTTTCTTT. The V call is TRBV21-1, the J call TRBJ1-1. TRBV21-1 is a pseudogene locus. The CDR3 sequence is 13 residues long.

J is TRBJ2-7 and V is TRBV29-1, with D possibly matching TRBD1 (5 bases). Per germline, CDR1 SQVTM and CDR2 ANQGSEA. V was shortened by 0 bases and J by 5 bases, with 11 bases between the two germline ends. The CDR3 runs to 13 residues. This chain's CDR3 is CSVEDSRVHEQYF. The CDR3, as DNA: TGCAGCGTTGAAGATTCCAGGGTCCACGAGCAGTACTTC.

J is TRBJ2-5 and V is TRBV6-6; 8 bases fit TRBD1. The closer fit of TRBJ2-7 to the DNA end suggests the J call may be wrong. Germline V CDR1 and CDR2: MNHNY, SVGAGI (reference sequence). The CDR3 is 13 amino acids. CDR3 in amino acids: CASSGQGATEQYF. The CDR3 bases are TGTGCCAGCAGTGGGCAGGGGGCGACCGAGCAGTACTTC.

The chain employs TRBV30 and TRBJ2-3, with 9 bases aligning to TRBD2. Germline V CDR1 and CDR2: GTSNPN, SVGIG (reference sequence). The trim removed 3 bases at V and 4 bases at J, leaving 8 bases unmatched. CDR3 length: 15 amino acids. CDR3 sequence reads: CAWRAGTSFADTQYF. In DNA form, the CDR3 reads TGTGCCTGGAGAGCCGGGACTAGCTTCGCAGATACGCAGTATTTT.

The chain carries TRBV5-6 and TRBJ1-2; D remains unclear. Trimming shortened V by 2 bases and J by 3 bases, and 14 bases separated the two germline ends. The germline V gene encodes CDR1 SGHDT and CDR2 YYEEEE. This CDR3 region has 15 residues. CDR3 region: CASSFRWGLDYGYTF. DNA for the CDR3: TGTGCCAGCAGCTTCCGGTGGGGTTTGGACTATGGCTACACCTTC.

This chain connects TRBV5-5 to TRBJ1-4; D not certain. CDR3 length equals 16 residues. Germline-derived CDR1 and CDR2 are SGHKS and YYEKEE (reference sequence). Trimming left V 2 bases short and J 5 bases short, with 16 bases between. This CDR3 reads CASSLRVDGENEKLFF. The CDR3 bases are TGTGCCAGCAGCTTACGAGTGGACGGAGAAAATGAAAAACTGTTTTTT.

This clone was recorded at least ten times. The same CDR3 is also encoded by other DNA sequences in this sample. This sequence joins TRBV5-8 and TRBJ2-7; possibly TRBD1 for D (5 bases). Deletions cut 4 bases from V and 5 bases from J, with 28 bases between. The CDR3 runs 18 residues. Germline V CDR1 and CDR2: SGHTS, YDEGEE. The CDR3 nucleotides read TGTGCCAGCAGCGTTATCGATCGGCAGGGCCCGCCCGTGGACGAGCAGTACTTC. The encoded protein is CASSVIDRQGPPVDEQYF.

This clone was seen many times. The rearrangement links TRBV2 to TRBJ1-2, with 7 bases aligning to TRBD1. V dropped 4 bases and J dropped 5; count of bases not matched to a gene: 4. Germline loops: CDR1 SNHLY, CDR2 FYNNEI. The CDR3 sequence is 13 residues long. The CDR3 DNA reads as TGTGCCAGCAGTGCAGACAGGGAGTATGGCTACACCTTC. Translation: CASSADREYGYTF.

This sequence joins TRBV28 and TRBJ1-2; no reliable D call. CDR1 and CDR2 (germline): MDHEN, SYDVKM. With 3 bases removed from V and 2 bases from J, the gap between germline ends came to 7 bases. The CDR3 has 13 residues. CDR3 nucleotides: TGTGCCAGCAGTTTGGTCGAGAACTATGGCTACACCTTC. Translated, it gives CASSLVENYGYTF.

This chain connects TRBV4-1 to TRBJ2-7; TRBD1 might be the D (5 bases). The CDR3 spans 15 residues. V lost 6 bases and J 1 base, leaving 16 bases between the germline ends. CDR1 and CDR2 (germline): MGHRA, YSYEKL. CDR3 residues: CASSQGPAASYEQYF. DNA of the CDR3: TGCGCCAGCAGTCAGGGTCCCGCGGCATCCTACGAGCAGTACTTC.

This clone was detected a few times. V gene TRBV5-8 combines with J gene TRBJ2-7; D is unresolved. V was clipped by 4 bases and J by 3 bases, with 23 bases between them. The length of the CDR3 is 17 residues. Germline-derived CDR1 and CDR2 are SGHTS and YDEGEE. This chain's CDR3 is CASSTYHSGLISYEQYF. CDR3 in DNA: TGTGCCAGCAGCACATACCACTCCGGCCTTATAAGCTACGAGCAGTACTTC.

This clone appeared a few times. This chain connects TRBV6-4 to TRBJ2-3, with TRBD2 matching over 9 bases. Germline V gene data show CDR1 as MRHNA and CDR2 as SNTAGT. V lost 7 bases and J lost 4; bases outside the gene matches: 12. The CDR3 is 16 amino acids. The CDR3 spells CASIEEAGGGADTQYF. The DNA for the CDR3 is TGTGCCAGCATAGAGGAAGCGGGAGGAGGTGCAGATACGCAGTATTTT.

The rearrangement joins TRBV23-1 to TRBJ2-7; 8 nucleotides align to TRBD2. TRBV23-1 has ORF status, its function being uncertain. The CDR3 extends over 12 amino acids. Losses at the gene ends were 8 bases for V and 5 bases for J; bases not matched to a gene: 5. In DNA, the CDR3 is TGCGCCAGCGGCTTTAGCGGGAACGAGCAGTACTTC. This translates into CASGFSGNEQYF.

The chain couples TRBV5-1 to TRBJ2-7; 8 bases are shared with TRBD2. Germline lookup yields CDR1 SGHRS and CDR2 YFSETQ. Losses at the gene ends were 0 bases for V and 1 base for J; bases not matched to a gene: 6. The CDR3 has 16 residues. This chain's CDR3 is CASSLVGGRPSYEQYF. In DNA, the CDR3 is TGCGCCAGCAGCTTGGTTGGCGGGAGGCCTTCCTACGAGCAGTACTTC.